The present T cell receptor beta chain was sequenced within a study of response to subunit inactivated influenza vaccine. After removal of 6 bases from V and 8 bases from J, the junction contained 8 bases not matched to a gene. This CDR3 has 15 residues. Germline CDR1 and CDR2: MNHNS and SASEGT. Remarks on this clonotype: Its antigen is currently unknown.

One entry per CDR3 protein results from TCRdb running MiXCR on the RT-PCR reads. The sample lists 450,000 to 700,000 distinct CDR3 sequences; 14% were seen once. Study-wide findings and caveats: Authors suggested seasonal influenza vaccinations each recruit few new T cells.

The source was PBMCs from blood, collected roughly 12 days after vaccination. The clonotype was recovered from a man in his fifties who received an inactivated influenza vaccine. The chain employs TRBV6-1 and TRBJ1-6, with 9 bases that match TRBD1. CDR3 DNA: TGTGCCAGCAGCCAGACAGGGGGAGTTTATTCACCCCTCCACTTT. Its translation is CASSQTGGVYSPLHF.